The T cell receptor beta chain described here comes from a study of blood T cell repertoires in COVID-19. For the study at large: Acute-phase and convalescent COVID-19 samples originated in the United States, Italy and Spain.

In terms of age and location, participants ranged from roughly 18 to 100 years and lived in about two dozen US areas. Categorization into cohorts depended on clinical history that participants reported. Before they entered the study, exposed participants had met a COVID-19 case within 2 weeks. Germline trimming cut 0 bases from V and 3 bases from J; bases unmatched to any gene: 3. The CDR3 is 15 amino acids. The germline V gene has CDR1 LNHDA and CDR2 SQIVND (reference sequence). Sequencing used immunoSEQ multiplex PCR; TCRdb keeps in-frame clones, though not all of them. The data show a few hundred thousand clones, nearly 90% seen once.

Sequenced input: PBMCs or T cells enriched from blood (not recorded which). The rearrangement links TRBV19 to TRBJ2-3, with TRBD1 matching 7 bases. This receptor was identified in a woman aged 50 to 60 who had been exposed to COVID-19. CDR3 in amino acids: CASSIESGQTDTQYF. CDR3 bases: TGTGCCAGTAGTATAGAGTCGGGACAGACAGATACGCAGTATTTT.